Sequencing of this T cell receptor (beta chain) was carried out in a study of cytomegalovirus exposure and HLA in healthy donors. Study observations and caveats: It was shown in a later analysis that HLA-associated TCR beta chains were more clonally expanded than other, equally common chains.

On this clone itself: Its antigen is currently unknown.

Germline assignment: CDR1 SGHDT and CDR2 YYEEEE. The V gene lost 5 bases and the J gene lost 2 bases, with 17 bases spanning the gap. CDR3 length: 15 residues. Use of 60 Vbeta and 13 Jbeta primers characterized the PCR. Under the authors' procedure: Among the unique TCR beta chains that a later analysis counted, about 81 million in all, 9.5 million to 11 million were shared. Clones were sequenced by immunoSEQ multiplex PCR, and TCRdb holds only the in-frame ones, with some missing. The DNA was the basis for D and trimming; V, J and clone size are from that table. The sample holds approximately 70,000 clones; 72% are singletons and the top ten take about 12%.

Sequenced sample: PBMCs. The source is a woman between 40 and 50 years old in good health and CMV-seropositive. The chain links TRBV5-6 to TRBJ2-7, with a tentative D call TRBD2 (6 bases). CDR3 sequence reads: CASRDRAGRTYEQYF. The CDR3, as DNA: TGTGCCAGCAGGGATAGGGCGGGGAGAACCTACGAGCAGTACTTC. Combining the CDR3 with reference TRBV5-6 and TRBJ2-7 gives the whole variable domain DAGVTQSPTHLIKTRGQQVTLRCSPKSGHDTVSWYQQALGQGPQFIFQYYEEEERQRGNFPDRFSGHQFPNYSSELNVNALLLGDSALYLCASRDRAGRTYEQYFGPGTRLTVT.